This TCR beta chain stems from a study of identical twins. Study observations and caveats: For cord blood, abundant beta clonotypes had fewer insertions, unlike memory repertoires, which showed none.

TCRdb independently ran MiXCR on the 5' RACE reads; one entry per CDR3 protein. Of 200,000 to 300,000 distinct CDR3 sequences listed, approximately 10% are singletons. The table lists this clonotype with many counts. Antigen unknown. The V and J ends lost 0 bases and 4 bases, in that order; junction bases with no gene match: 2. The CDR3 consists of 15 residues. Germline V lookup: CDR1 SGHRS, CDR2 YFSETQ. Sequencing input: memory T cells sorted from blood. The chain combines TRBV5-1 with TRBJ2-2, with 8 bases fitting TRBD1. The TCR originated in a man between 45 and 60 years old in good health. CDR3 amino acids: CASSLVGQGTGELFF. The DNA for the CDR3 is TGCGCCAGCAGCTTGGTAGGACAGGGCACCGGGGAGCTGTTTTTT.